The rows below give T cell receptor beta chains drawn from one sample of a study of vaccination effects on CD4 cells after COVID-19. The protocol was immunoSEQ multiplex PCR, while the TCRdb copy is restricted to in-frame clones and leaves out a portion. The data hold tens of thousands of clones, with roughly three quarters observed a single time. These TCRs are of unknown antigen specificity. The material was CD4+ T cells from PBMCs cultured with HCoV-OC43 spike peptides, obtained after COVID-19 vaccination. These receptors all come from a human donor who received a COVID-19 vaccine. Both conserved end residues are part of each CDR3. D genes are given only for firm matches. Some rows mark clone size as missing; the rest say once, few, many or name a class of expanded clone.

clone_size j_call d_call v_call cdr3_aa cdr3_nt
- TRBJ2-1 - TRBV6-5 CASSYSGHGYNEQFF TGTGCCAGCAGTTACTCGGGACACGGGTACAATGAGCAGTTCTTC
once TRBJ2-5 - TRBV20-1 CSASGNVQETQYF TGCAGTGCTAGTGGTAACGTACAAGAGACCCAGTACTTC
- TRBJ2-3 TRBD2 TRBV18 CASSPGTSGGSTDTQYF TGTGCCAGCTCACCAGGAACTAGCGGGGGCAGCACAGATACGCAGTATTTT
- TRBJ2-3 TRBD2 TRBV5-8 CASPRAPAGGPPSTDTQYF TGTGCCAGCCCCAGGGCCCCAGCGGGGGGGCCTCCGAGCACAGATACGCAGTATTTT
- TRBJ1-6 - TRBV19 CASSIREGDSPLHF TGTGCCAGTAGTATACGAGAAGGGGATTCACCCCTCCACTTT
- TRBJ2-2 - TRBV30 CAWNRATTWDTGELFF TGTGCCTGGAACCGGGCCACCACCTGGGACACCGGGGAGCTGTTTTTT
- TRBJ2-2 - TRBV5-1 CASSLNRGGGPGELFF TGCGCCAGCAGCTTAAACAGGGGAGGTGGCCCCGGGGAGCTGTTTTTT
- TRBJ2-3 TRBD2 TRBV6-5 CASRVRSGGSDTQYF TGTGCCAGCAGGGTCCGTAGCGGGGGTAGTGATACGCAGTATTTT
once TRBJ1-1 - TRBV18 CASSPTSIGNTEAFF TGTGCCAGCTCACCAACGAGCATCGGGAACACTGAAGCTTTCTTT
once TRBJ1-4 TRBD1 TRBV25-1 CASSSRKEGAIVDEKLFF TGTGCCAGCAGTTCAAGGAAAGAGGGGGCGATCGTAGATGAAAAACTGTTTTTT
- TRBJ2-2 TRBD2 TRBV10-1 CASSDRTRAGGELFF TGCGCCAGCAGTGACCGGACTAGAGCAGGAGGGGAGCTGTTTTTT
- TRBJ2-5 TRBD1 TRBV5-1 CASSPRGQGFETQYF TGCGCCAGCAGCCCGCGGGGACAGGGGTTTGAGACCCAGTACTTC
- TRBJ2-5 TRBD1 TRBV19 CASSPQGAETQYF TGTGCCAGTAGTCCCCAGGGGGCCGAGACCCAGTACTTC
- TRBJ2-1 - TRBV3-1/TRBV3-2 CASSQDWLITYNEQFF TGTGCCAGCAGCCAAGACTGGCTGATTACCTACAATGAGCAGTTCTTC
- TRBJ2-1 - TRBV5-8 CASSRWGSSYNEQFF TGTGCCAGCAGCCGCTGGGGGAGCTCCTACAATGAGCAGTTCTTC
- TRBJ2-5 - TRBV2 CAISFSSETQYF TGTGCCATCTCATTTAGCAGCGAGACCCAGTACTTC
once TRBJ1-2 - TRBV20-1 CSANEGYRDGYTF TGCAGTGCTAATGAAGGTTATCGGGATGGCTACACCTTC
few TRBJ1-1 - TRBV7-3 CASSSRGTEAFF TGTGCCAGCAGCTCCAGAGGCACTGAAGCTTTCTTT
- TRBJ1-1 TRBD1 TRBV6-5 CASSYAGTENTEAFF TGTGCCAGCAGTTACGCCGGGACAGAGAACACTGAAGCTTTCTTT
- TRBJ2-5 - TRBV15 CATSTAGGETQYF TGTGCCACCAGCACTGCCGGGGGTGAGACCCAGTACTTC
- TRBJ1-3 - TRBV7-9 CASSPPEGHSGNTIYF TGTGCCAGCAGCCCGCCGGAGGGCCACTCTGGAAACACCATATATTTT
once TRBJ2-5 - TRBV7-9 CASSPEGLETQYF TGTGCCAGCAGCCCGGAAGGCCTCGAGACCCAGTACTTC
few TRBJ2-3 - TRBV9 CASSVSGASTDTQYF TGTGCCAGCAGCGTTTCCGGGGCCTCCACAGATACGCAGTATTTT
once TRBJ1-4 - TRBV7-9 CASSLGLSNEKLFF TGTGCCAGCAGTTTGGGTCTTAGTAATGAAAAACTGTTTTTT
once TRBJ1-2 - TRBV9 CASSPHTWVGYTF TGTGCCAGCAGCCCGCACACGTGGGTTGGCTACACCTTC
- TRBJ1-1 TRBD1 TRBV6-2/TRBV6-3 CASSVPRTGNTEAFF TGTGCCAGCAGCGTACCTAGGACAGGGAACACTGAAGCTTTCTTT
- TRBJ2-6 - TRBV6-2/TRBV6-3 CASSYSVGSGANVLTF TGTGCCAGCAGTTATTCTGTGGGAAGTGGGGCCAACGTCCTGACTTTC
few TRBJ1-5 - TRBV4-1 CASSQVTPNQPQHF TGCGCCAGCAGCCAAGTAACCCCCAATCAGCCCCAGCATTTT
once TRBJ1-4 TRBD1 TRBV10-3 CAISVTGTNEKLFF TGTGCCATCAGCGTGACAGGGACCAATGAAAAACTGTTTTTT
- TRBJ1-2 TRBD1 TRBV19 CASRRTGEYYGYTF TGTGCCAGTAGGCGGACAGGGGAGTACTATGGCTACACCTTC
- TRBJ2-1 TRBD1 TRBV2 CASKTGSEQFF TGTGCCAGCAAGACAGGGTCTGAGCAGTTCTTC
- TRBJ1-5 - TRBV28 CASSFLDTARPQHF TGTGCCAGCAGTTTCTTGGACACTGCAAGGCCCCAGCATTTT
- TRBJ2-3 - TRBV29-1 CSVDSATDTQYF TGCAGCGTTGACAGTGCCACAGATACGCAGTATTTT
once TRBJ2-5 TRBD1 TRBV6-5 CASTDRGVQETQYF TGTGCCAGCACCGACAGGGGGGTCCAAGAGACCCAGTACTTC
- TRBJ1-2 - TRBV7-9 CASSPGDNYGYTF TGTGCCAGCAGCCCAGGGGATAACTATGGCTACACCTTC
few TRBJ1-3 - TRBV29-1 CSVREVSGNTIYF TGCAGCGTTAGAGAGGTCTCTGGAAACACCATATATTTT
- TRBJ2-5 TRBD2 TRBV15 CATSRAASGPQETQYF TGTGCCACCAGCAGAGCGGCTAGCGGGCCCCAAGAGACCCAGTACTTC
- TRBJ1-5 - TRBV5-6 CASSLLGQPNQPQHF TGTGCCAGCAGCCTGCTAGGACAGCCTAATCAGCCCCAGCATTTT
- TRBJ1-3 - TRBV6-6 CASSFFGAPPGNTIYF TGTGCCAGCAGTTTTTTCGGGGCTCCCCCCGGAAACACCATATATTTT
- TRBJ1-4 TRBD1 TRBV5-1 CASSLAGGAPNEKLFF TGCGCCAGCAGCTTGGCAGGGGGGGCCCCTAATGAAAAACTGTTTTTT
- TRBJ2-3 TRBD1 TRBV6-5 CASATGGSSTDTQYF TGTGCCAGCGCAACAGGGGGATCTAGCACAGATACGCAGTATTTT
- TRBJ2-3 TRBD2 TRBV11-1 CASSLTGTSNTDTQYF TGTGCCAGCAGTTTAACCGGGACTAGCAACACAGATACGCAGTATTTT
- TRBJ1-4 - TRBV5-1 CASSLDFSNEKLFF TGCGCCAGCAGCTTGGACTTCTCTAATGAAAAACTGTTTTTT
- TRBJ1-2 - TRBV7-8 CASSFDKNYGYTF TGTGCCAGCAGCTTCGACAAAAACTATGGCTACACCTTC
- TRBJ2-5 - TRBV19 CASTRDNQETQYF TGTGCCAGTACTCGGGACAACCAAGAGACCCAGTACTTC
- TRBJ2-2 - TRBV29-1 CSVENGELFF TGCAGCGTTGAGAACGGGGAGCTGTTTTTT
- TRBJ2-1 TRBD2 TRBV7-2 CASSPRRGDEQFF TGTGCCAGCAGCCCAAGACGGGGGGATGAGCAGTTCTTC
- TRBJ2-5 - TRBV27 CASRPEALRETQYF TGTGCCAGCAGGCCAGAAGCGTTGAGGGAGACCCAGTACTTC
- TRBJ2-5 - TRBV25-1 CASSEWRTAKETQYF TGTGCCAGCAGTGAATGGAGGACAGCCAAAGAGACCCAGTACTTC
- TRBJ2-2 - TRBV11-2 CASSPDRTNTGELFF TGTGCCAGCAGCCCGGACAGAACGAACACCGGGGAGCTGTTTTTT